The clone carrying this T cell receptor beta chain was seen more than once but under ten times. TCRdb redid the calling of the 5' RACE reads with MiXCR, one entry per CDR3 protein. The table records 700,000 to 950,000 distinct CDR3 sequences, 9% to 15% of them present only once. These data belong to a study of identical twins. The CDR3 totals 17 residues. CDR1 is SGDLS and CDR2 is YYNGEE in the germline V gene. The V gene end was trimmed by 3 bases and the J gene end by 5 bases; junction bases not matched to a gene: 12. This sample also appeared in a second study, on yellow fever vaccine responses in identical twins.

The sequenced sample was PBMCs. This rearrangement joins TRBV9 to TRBJ2-2; 8 bases line up with TRBD1. The receptor was isolated from a woman aged 18-30 years in good health. CDR3 bases: TGTGCCAGCAGCGCTTATGTCACAGGGGGGTTGACCGGGGAGCTGTTTTTT. Amino acid sequence: CASSAYVTGGLTGELFF.